This entry features one TCR beta chain sequence. The antigen is undetermined. Sequenced by immunoSEQ multiplex PCR; TCRdb stores in-frame clones only, minus some. The sample contains tens of thousands of clones, 70% to 75% of which appear only once. This record comes from a study of radiotherapy plus CTLA-4 blockade in lung cancer. General study results and limits: Expansion in blood of tumor-derived TCR clones was seen after radiotherapy plus ipilimumab.

V lost 4 bases and J 7 bases, leaving 15 bases between the germline ends. CDR1 and CDR2 from the germline V gene are SGHRS and YFSETQ. This CDR3 has 15 amino acids. The clonotype was recovered from a human donor with non-small cell lung cancer that progressed on radiotherapy plus ipilimumab. Here the sequenced sample was peripheral blood, taken from a patient treated with radiotherapy plus ipilimumab. This chain links TRBV5-1 with TRBJ1-6, with a tentative D call TRBD1 (5 bases). Here the CDR3 reads CASSLGTLENSPLHF. CDR3 nucleotides: TGCGCCAGCAGCCTCGGGACCCTGGAGAATTCACCCCTCCACTTT.